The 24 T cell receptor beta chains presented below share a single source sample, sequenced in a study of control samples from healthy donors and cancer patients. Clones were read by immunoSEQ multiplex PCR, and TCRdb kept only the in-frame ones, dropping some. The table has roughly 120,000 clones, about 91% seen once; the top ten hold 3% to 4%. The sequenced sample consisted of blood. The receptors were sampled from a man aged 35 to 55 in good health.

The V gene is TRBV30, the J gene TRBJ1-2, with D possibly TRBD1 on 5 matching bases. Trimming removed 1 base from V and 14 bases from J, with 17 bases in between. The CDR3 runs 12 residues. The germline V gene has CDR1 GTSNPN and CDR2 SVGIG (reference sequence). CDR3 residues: CAWSGASGGGTF. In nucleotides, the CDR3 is TGTGCCTGGAGTGGTGCGTCGGGCGGGGGTACCTTC.

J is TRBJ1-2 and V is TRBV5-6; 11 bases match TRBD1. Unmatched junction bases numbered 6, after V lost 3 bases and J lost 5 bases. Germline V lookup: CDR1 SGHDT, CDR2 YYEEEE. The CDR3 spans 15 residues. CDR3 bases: TGTGCCAGCAGCTACGGGACAGGGGGTTCATATGGCTACACCTTC. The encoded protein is CASSYGTGGSYGYTF. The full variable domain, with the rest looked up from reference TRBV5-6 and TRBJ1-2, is DAGVTQSPTHLIKTRGQQVTLRCSPKSGHDTVSWYQQALGQGPQFIFQYYEEEERQRGNFPDRFSGHQFPNYSSELNVNALLLGDSALYLCASSYGTGGSYGYTFGSGTRLTVV.

The CDR3 DNA reads as TGTGCCAGCAGCTTGTTCGAGACAAGGACAGATACGCAGTATTTT. It yields the protein CASSLFETRTDTQYF. The chain carries TRBV5-6 and TRBJ2-3, with D unresolved. V was shortened by 1 base and J by 3 bases, with 12 bases between the two germline ends. CDR3 size: 15 residues. Germline V gives CDR1 SGHDT, CDR2 YYEEEE. Full variable domain (remainder filled in from reference TRBV5-6 and TRBJ2-3): DAGVTQSPTHLIKTRGQQVTLRCSPKSGHDTVSWYQQALGQGPQFIFQYYEEEERQRGNFPDRFSGHQFPNYSSELNVNALLLGDSALYLCASSLFETRTDTQYFGPGTRLTVL.

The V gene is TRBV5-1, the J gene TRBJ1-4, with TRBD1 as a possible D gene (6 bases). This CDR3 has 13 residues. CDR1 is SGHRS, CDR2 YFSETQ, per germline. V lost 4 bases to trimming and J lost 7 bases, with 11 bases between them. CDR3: CASSLEGVEKLFF. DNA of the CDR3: TGCGCCAGCAGCCTCGAGGGGGTTGAAAAACTGTTTTTT.

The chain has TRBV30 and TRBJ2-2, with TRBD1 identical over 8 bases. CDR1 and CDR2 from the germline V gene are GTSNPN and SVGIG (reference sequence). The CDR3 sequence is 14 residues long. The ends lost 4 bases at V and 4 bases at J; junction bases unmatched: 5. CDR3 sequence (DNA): TGTGCCTGGAAAAGACAGGGGAGCACCGGGGAGCTGTTTTTT. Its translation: CAWKRQGSTGELFF.

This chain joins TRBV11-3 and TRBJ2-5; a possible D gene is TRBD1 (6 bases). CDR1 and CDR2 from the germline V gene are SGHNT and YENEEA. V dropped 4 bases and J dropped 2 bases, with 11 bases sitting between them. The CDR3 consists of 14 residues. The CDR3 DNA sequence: TGTGCCAGCAGCTCTCGGACAGATCAAGAGACCCAGTACTTC. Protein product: CASSSRTDQETQYF.

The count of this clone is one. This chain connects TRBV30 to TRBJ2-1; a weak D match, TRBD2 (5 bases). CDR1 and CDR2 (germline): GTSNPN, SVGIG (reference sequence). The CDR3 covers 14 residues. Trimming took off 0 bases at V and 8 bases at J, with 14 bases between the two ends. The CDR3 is CAWSVLGGDDEQFF. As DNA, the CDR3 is TGTGCCTGGAGTGTACTAGGAGGAGATGATGAGCAGTTCTTC.

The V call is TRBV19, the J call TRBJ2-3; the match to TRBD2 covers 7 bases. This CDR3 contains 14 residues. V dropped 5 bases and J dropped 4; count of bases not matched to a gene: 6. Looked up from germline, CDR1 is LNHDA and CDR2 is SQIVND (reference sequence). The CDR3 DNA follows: TGTGCCAGTAGTTTACTAGCGTCTGCAGATACGCAGTATTTT. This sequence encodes CASSLLASADTQYF.

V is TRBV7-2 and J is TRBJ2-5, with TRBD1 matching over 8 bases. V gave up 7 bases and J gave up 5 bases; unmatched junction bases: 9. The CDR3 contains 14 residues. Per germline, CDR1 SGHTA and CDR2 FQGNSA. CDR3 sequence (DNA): TGTGCCAGCAACATTGACAGGGGCTGGGAGACCCAGTACTTC. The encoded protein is CASNIDRGWETQYF.

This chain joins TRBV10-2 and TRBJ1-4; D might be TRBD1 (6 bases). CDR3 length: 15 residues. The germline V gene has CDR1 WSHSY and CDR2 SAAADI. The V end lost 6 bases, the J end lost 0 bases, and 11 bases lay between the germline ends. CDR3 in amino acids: CASRDGQPTNEKLFF. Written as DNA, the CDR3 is TGCGCCAGCAGAGATGGACAGCCAACTAATGAAAAACTGTTTTTT.

For the CDR3, the DNA is TGTGCCAGCAGTTCAAATGACTATGGCTACACCTTC. Its translation is CASSSNDYGYTF. The chain links TRBV28 to TRBJ1-2; no reliable D call. The V gene's germline CDR1 is MDHEN and CDR2 SYDVKM. The CDR3 sequence is 12 residues long. V lost 4 bases and J 3 bases, leaving 6 bases between the germline ends.

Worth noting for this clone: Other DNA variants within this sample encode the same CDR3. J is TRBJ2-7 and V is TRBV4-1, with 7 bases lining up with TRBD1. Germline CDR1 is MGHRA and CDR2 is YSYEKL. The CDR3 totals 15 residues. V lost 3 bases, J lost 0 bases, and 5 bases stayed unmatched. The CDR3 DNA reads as TGCGCCAGCAGCCAGCCCGGACAGGCCTCCTACGAGCAGTACTTC. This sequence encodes CASSQPGQASYEQYF.

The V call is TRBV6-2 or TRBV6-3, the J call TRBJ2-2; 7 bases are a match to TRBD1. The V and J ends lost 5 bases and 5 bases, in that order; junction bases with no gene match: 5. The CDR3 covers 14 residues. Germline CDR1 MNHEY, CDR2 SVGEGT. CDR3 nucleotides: TGTGCCAGCAGTATCCGACAGGGAACCGGGGAGCTGTTTTTT. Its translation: CASSIRQGTGELFF.

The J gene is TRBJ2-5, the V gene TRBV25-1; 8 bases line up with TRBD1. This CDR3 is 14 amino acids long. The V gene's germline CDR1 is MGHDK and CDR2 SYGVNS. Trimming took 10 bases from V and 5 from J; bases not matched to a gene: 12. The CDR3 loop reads CAKTRNRGRETQYF. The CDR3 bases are TGTGCCAAAACTCGAAACAGGGGGAGGGAGACCCAGTACTTC.

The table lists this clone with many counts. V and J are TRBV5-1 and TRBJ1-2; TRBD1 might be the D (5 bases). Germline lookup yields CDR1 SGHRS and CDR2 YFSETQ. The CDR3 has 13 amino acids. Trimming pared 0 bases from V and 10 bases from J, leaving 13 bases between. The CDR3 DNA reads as TGCGCCAGCAGCTTGGGTCAGGGAATCTTCTACACCTTC. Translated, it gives CASSLGQGIFYTF.

The DNA of the CDR3 is TGTGCCAGCAGCGTATTTGGCGGGGAGCTGTTTTTT. Translated: CASSVFGGELFF. J is TRBJ2-2 and V is TRBV9, with D unresolved. The germline CDR1 and CDR2 sequences are SGDLS and YYNGEE. There are 12 residues in the CDR3. The V end lost 1 base, the J end lost 7 bases, and 5 bases lay between the germline ends. Full variable domain (remainder filled in from reference TRBV9 and TRBJ2-2): DSGVTQTPKHLITATGQRVTLRCSPRSGDLSVYWYQQSLDQGLQFLIQYYNGEERAKGNILERFSAQQFPDLHSELNLSSLELGDSALYFCASSVFGGELFFGEGSRLTVL.

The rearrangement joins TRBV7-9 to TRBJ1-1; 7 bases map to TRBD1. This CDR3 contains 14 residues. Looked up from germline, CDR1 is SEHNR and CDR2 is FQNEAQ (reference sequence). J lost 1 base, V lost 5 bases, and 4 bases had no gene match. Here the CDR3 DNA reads TGTGCCAGCAGCCTGAAGGGGGCGAACACTGAAGCTTTCTTT. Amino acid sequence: CASSLKGANTEAFF.

For the CDR3, the DNA is TGCGCCAGCAGCTTGACCGGGGGAAGCACTGAAGCTTTCTTT. It yields the protein CASSLTGGSTEAFF. This sequence joins TRBV5-1 and TRBJ1-1; tentative D call: TRBD1 (5 bases). The CDR3 runs 14 residues. Germline CDR1 is SGHRS and CDR2 is YFSETQ. Trimming shortened V by 1 base and J by 4 bases, and 11 bases separated the two germline ends.

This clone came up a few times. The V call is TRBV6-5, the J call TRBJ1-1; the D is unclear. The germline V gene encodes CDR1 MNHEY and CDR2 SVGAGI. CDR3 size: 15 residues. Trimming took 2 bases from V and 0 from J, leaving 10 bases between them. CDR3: CASSYDPSMNTEAFF. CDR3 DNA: TGTGCCAGCAGTTACGACCCGTCCATGAACACTGAAGCTTTCTTT.

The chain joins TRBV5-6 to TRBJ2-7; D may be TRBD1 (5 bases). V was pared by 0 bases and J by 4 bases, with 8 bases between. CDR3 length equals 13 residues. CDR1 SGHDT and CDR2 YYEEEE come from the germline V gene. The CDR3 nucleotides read TGTGCCAGCAGCTTGGCTAGGGGTTACGAGCAGTACTTC. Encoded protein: CASSLARGYEQYF. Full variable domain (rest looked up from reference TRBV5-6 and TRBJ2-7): DAGVTQSPTHLIKTRGQQVTLRCSPKSGHDTVSWYQQALGQGPQFIFQYYEEEERQRGNFPDRFSGHQFPNYSSELNVNALLLGDSALYLCASSLARGYEQYFGPGTRLTVT.

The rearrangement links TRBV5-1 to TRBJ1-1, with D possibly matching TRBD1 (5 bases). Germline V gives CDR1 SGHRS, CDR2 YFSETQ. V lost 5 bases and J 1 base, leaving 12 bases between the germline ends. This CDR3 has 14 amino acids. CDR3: CASRETAKNTEAFF. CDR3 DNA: TGCGCCAGCAGGGAGACAGCGAAGAACACTGAAGCTTTCTTT.

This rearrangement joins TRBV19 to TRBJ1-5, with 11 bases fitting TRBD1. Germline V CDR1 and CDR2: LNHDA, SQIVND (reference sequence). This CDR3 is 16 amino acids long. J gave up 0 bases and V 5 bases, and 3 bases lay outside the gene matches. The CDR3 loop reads CASSWTGGFSNQPQHF. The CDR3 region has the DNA TGTGCCAGTAGTTGGACAGGGGGCTTTAGCAATCAGCCCCAGCATTTT.

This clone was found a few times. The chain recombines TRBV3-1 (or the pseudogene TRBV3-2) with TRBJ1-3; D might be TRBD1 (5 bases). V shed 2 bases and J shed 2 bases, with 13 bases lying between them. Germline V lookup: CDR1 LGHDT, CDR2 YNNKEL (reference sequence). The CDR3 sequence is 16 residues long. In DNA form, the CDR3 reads TGTGCCAGCAGCCAATTTGACAGTGATACTGGAAACACCATATATTTT. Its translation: CASSQFDSDTGNTIYF.

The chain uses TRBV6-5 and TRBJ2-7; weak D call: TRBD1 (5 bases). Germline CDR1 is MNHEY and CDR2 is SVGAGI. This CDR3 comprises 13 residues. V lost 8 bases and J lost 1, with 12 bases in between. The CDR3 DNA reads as TGTGCCAGCCCCCAAGGGGAATCCTACGAGCAGTACTTC. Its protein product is CASPQGESYEQYF.